This T cell receptor (beta chain) appears in the sequencing data of a study of PD-L1 blockade in urothelial cancer. Repertoires were generated with immunoSEQ multiplex PCR, while TCRdb's copy carries only in-frame clones and drops some. The table has 80,000 to 130,000 clones, roughly nine tenths seen once; the top ten hold over 0.8%. This clone was picked up one time. Germline CDR1 MNHNS, CDR2 SASEGT. This CDR3 contains 18 residues. V lost 0 bases and J 3 bases, leaving 21 bases between the germline ends. The chain has TRBV6-1 and TRBJ2-7; perhaps TRBD1 as D (7 bases). Specimen: PBMCs, collected around atezolizumab (anti-PD-L1) treatment. The sequence came from a woman older than 75 with urothelial cancer. The CDR3 is CASSEALQGGVNHYEQYF. The CDR3 DNA sequence: TGTGCCAGCAGTGAAGCGCTTCAGGGGGGAGTCAACCACTACGAGCAGTACTTC.